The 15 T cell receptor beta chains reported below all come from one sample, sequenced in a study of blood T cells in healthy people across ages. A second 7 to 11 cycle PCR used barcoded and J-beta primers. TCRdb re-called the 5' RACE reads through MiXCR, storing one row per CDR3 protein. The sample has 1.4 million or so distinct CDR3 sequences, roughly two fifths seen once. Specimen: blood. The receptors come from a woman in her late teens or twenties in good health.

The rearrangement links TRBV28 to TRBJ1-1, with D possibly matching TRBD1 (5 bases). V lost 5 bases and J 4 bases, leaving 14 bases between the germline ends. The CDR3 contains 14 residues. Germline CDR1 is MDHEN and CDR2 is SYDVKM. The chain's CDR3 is CASSPTRGITEAFF. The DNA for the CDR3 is TGTGCCAGCAGTCCAACTCGGGGCATCACTGAAGCTTTCTTT. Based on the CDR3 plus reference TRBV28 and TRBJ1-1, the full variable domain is DVKVTQSSRYLVKRTGEKVFLECVQDMDHENMFWYRQDPGLGLRLIYFSYDVKMKEKGDIPEGYSVSREKKERFSLILESASTNQTSMYLCASSPTRGITEAFFGQGTRLTVV.

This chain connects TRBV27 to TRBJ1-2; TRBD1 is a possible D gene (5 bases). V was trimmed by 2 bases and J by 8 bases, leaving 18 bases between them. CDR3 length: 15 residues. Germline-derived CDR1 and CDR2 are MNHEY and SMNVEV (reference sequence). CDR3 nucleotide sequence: TGTGCCAGCAGTTTACGCCGGGACGGAGGATACGGCTACACCTTC. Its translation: CASSLRRDGGYGYTF.

The CDR3 DNA reads TGTGCCAGCAGTGAGGTTTCGGCCGGGGACACTGAAGCTTTCTTT. Translating it yields CASSEVSAGDTEAFF. This chain joins TRBV25-1 and TRBJ1-1, with D hard to call. Germline V CDR1 and CDR2: MGHDK, SYGVNS. The CDR3 sequence is 15 residues long. V was trimmed by 3 bases and J by 3 bases, leaving 14 bases between them. The full variable domain, rest sourced from reference TRBV25-1 and TRBJ1-1, is EADIYQTPRYLVIGTGKKITLECSQTMGHDKMYWYQQDPGMELHLIHYSYGVNSTEKGDLSSESTVSRIRTEHFPLTLESARPSHTSQYLCASSEVSAGDTEAFFGQGTRLTVV.

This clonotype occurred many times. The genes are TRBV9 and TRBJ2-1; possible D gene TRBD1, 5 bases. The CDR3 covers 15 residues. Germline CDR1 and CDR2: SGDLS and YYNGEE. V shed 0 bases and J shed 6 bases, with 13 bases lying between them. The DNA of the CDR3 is TGTGCCAGCAGCGTAGCTGGGGCGACGATCAATGAGCAGTTCTTC. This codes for CASSVAGATINEQFF.

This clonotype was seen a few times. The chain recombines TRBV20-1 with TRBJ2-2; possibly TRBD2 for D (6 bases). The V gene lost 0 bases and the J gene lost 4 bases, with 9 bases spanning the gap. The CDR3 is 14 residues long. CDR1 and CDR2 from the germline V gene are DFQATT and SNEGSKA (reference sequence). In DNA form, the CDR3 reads TGCAGTGCTAGAGATTGGGGGGTCACCGGGGAGCTGTTTTTT. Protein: CSARDWGVTGELFF.

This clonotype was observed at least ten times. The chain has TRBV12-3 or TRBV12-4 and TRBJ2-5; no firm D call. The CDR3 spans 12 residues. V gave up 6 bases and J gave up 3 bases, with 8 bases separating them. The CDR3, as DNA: TGTGCCAGCAGCTTCTTGAAAGAGACCCAGTACTTC. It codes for CASSFLKETQYF.

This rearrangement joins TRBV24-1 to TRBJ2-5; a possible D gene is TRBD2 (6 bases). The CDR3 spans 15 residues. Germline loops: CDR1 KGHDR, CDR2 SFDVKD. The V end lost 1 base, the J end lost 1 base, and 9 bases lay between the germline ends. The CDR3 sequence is CATSDFGGTQETQYF. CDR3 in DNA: TGTGCCACCAGTGATTTTGGGGGGACCCAAGAGACCCAGTACTTC.

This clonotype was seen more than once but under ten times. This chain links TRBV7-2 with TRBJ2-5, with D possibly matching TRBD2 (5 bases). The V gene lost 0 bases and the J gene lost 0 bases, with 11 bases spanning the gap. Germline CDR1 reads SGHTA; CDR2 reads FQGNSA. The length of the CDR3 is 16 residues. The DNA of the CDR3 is TGTGCCAGCAGCTTAGCAGCTAGCAGCCACCAAGAGACCCAGTACTTC. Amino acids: CASSLAASSHQETQYF.

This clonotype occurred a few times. The CDR3 region is CASSVTSGRTNEQFF. CDR3 in DNA: TGTGCCAGCAGCGTTACTAGCGGGAGGACAAATGAGCAGTTCTTC. V and J are TRBV9 and TRBJ2-1; TRBD2 agrees at 12 bases. Germline lookup yields CDR1 SGDLS and CDR2 YYNGEE. J gave up 7 bases and V 2 bases, and 4 bases lay outside the gene matches. The CDR3 spans 15 residues.

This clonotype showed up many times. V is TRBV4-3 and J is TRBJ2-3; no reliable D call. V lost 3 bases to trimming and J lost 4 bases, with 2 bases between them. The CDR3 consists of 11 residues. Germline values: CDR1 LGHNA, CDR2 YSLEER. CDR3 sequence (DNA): TGCGCCAGCAGCCACTCAGATACGCAGTATTTT. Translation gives CASSHSDTQYF.

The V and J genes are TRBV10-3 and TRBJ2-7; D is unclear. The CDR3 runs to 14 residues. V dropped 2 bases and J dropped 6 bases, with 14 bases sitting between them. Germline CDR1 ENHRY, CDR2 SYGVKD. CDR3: CAISERDPTTEQYF. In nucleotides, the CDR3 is TGTGCCATCAGTGAGCGAGACCCAACCACCGAGCAGTACTTC.

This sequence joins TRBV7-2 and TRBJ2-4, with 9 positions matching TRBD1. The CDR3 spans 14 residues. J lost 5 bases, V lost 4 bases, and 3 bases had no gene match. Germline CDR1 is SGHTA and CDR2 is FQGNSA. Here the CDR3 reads CASSSGQGQNIQYF. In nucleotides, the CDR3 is TGTGCCAGCAGCTCGGGACAGGGCCAAAACATTCAGTACTTC.

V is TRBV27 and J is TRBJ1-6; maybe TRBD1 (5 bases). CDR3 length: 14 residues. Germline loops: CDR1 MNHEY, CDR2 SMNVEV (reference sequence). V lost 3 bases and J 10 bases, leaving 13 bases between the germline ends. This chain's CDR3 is CASSFQGLGSPLHF. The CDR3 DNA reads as TGTGCCAGCAGTTTCCAGGGTTTAGGGTCACCCCTCCACTTT.

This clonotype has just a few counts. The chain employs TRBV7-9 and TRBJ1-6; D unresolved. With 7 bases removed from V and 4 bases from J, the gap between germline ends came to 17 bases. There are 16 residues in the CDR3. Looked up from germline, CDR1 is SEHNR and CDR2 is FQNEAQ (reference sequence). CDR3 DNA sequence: TGTGCCAGCACCCGTTTCACGGGGTCGTATAATTCACCCCTCCACTTT. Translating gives CASTRFTGSYNSPLHF.

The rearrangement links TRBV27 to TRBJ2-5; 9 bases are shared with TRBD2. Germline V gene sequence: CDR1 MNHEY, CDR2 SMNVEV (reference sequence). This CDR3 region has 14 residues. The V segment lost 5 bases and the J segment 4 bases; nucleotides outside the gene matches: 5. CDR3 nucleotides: TGTGCCAGCAGTCCTAGCGGGGAACTAGAGACCCAGTACTTC. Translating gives CASSPSGELETQYF.